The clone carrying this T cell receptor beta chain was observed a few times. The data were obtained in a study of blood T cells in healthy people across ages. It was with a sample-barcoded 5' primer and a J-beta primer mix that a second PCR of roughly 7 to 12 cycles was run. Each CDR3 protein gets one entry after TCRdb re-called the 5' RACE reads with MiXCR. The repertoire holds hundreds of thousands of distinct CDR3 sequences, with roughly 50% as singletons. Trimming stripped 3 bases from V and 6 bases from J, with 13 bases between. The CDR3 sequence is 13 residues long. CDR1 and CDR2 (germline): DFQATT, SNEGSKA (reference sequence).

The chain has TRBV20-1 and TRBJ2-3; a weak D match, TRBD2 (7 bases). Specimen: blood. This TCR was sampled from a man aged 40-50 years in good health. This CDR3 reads CSASAGAQDTQYF. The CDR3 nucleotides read TGCAGTGCTAGCGCGGGGGCGCAGGATACGCAGTATTTT.